This is a list of T cell receptor beta chains from one sample in a study of blood T cells in healthy people across ages. MiXCR, applied by TCRdb to the 5' RACE reads, yields one record per CDR3 protein. The repertoire holds about 1.4 million distinct CDR3 sequences, with 55% to 75% as singletons. Specimen: blood. The source of these receptors is a man aged 18 to 30 in good health. CDR3s include the opening cysteine and the closing phenylalanine or tryptophan. Each record gives: J gene, V gene, clone size, D gene, CDR3 DNA, CDR3 protein. A D gene is named only where the DNA matches it firmly. Size is stated for part of the rows, as once, few or many counts, or as a class when the clone is expanded.

j_gene: TRBJ2-7
v_gene: TRBV11-2
abundance: once
d_gene: TRBD1
CDR3nt: TGTGCCAGCAGCTTAGACAAGGGGGCCTCCTACGAGCAGTACTTC
CDR3aa: CASSLDKGASYEQYF

j_gene: TRBJ2-3
v_gene: TRBV20-1
abundance: .
d_gene: TRBD2
CDR3nt: TGCAGTGCTTTTAGCGGGGGGGCAAATACGCAGTATTTT
CDR3aa: CSAFSGGANTQYF

j_gene: TRBJ2-7
v_gene: TRBV20-1
abundance: once
d_gene: .
CDR3nt: TGCAGTGCTAGCAAGGGGGGGACCTACGAGCAGTACTTC
CDR3aa: CSASKGGTYEQYF

j_gene: TRBJ2-1
v_gene: TRBV29-1
abundance: few
d_gene: .
CDR3nt: TGCAGCGTTGAAAGGGGATGGGAGCAGTTCTTC
CDR3aa: CSVERGWEQFF

j_gene: TRBJ2-7
v_gene: TRBV4-1
abundance: .
d_gene: .
CDR3nt: TGCGCCAGCAGCCAAGTAGCCGGGTTGGATTACGAGCAGTACTTC
CDR3aa: CASSQVAGLDYEQYF

j_gene: TRBJ2-7
v_gene: TRBV10-3
abundance: .
d_gene: .
CDR3nt: TGTGCCATCGGGGGTACCTACGAGCAGTACTTC
CDR3aa: CAIGGTYEQYF

j_gene: TRBJ2-5
v_gene: TRBV20-1
abundance: .
d_gene: .
CDR3nt: TGCAGCGCGGAGACTGGGACTCCAGATACTTACAATGAGCAGTACTTC
CDR3aa: CSAETGTPDTYNEQYF

j_gene: TRBJ2-5
v_gene: TRBV4-3
abundance: .
d_gene: .
CDR3nt: TGCGCCAGCAGCCAAGACATCCTAGGGTCTTGGCAGTACTTC
CDR3aa: CASSQDILGSWQYF

j_gene: TRBJ2-3
v_gene: TRBV6-2/TRBV6-3
abundance: .
d_gene: TRBD2
CDR3nt: TGTGCCAGCAGAAGATCCGGGACTAGCGTCGTATATACGCAGTATTTT
CDR3aa: CASRRSGTSVVYTQYF

j_gene: TRBJ2-1
v_gene: TRBV6-2/TRBV6-3
abundance: .
d_gene: TRBD2
CDR3nt: TGTGCCAGCAAAACGGACGGGGGGGTCTACAATGAGCAGTTCTTC
CDR3aa: CASKTDGGVYNEQFF

j_gene: TRBJ2-7
v_gene: TRBV11-2
abundance: .
d_gene: .
CDR3nt: TGTGCCAGCAGCTGGCGGGAGACAGGGCAACCCTACGAGCAGTACTTC
CDR3aa: CASSWRETGQPYEQYF

j_gene: TRBJ1-4
v_gene: TRBV29-1
abundance: few
d_gene: .
CDR3nt: TGCAGCGTTCAGGGCGAAAAACTGTTTTTT
CDR3aa: CSVQGEKLFF

j_gene: TRBJ2-1
v_gene: TRBV28
abundance: .
d_gene: TRBD2
CDR3nt: TGTGCCAGCAGTTTATCGGGCGGGGGTGCCAATGAGCAGTTCTTC
CDR3aa: CASSLSGGGANEQFF

j_gene: TRBJ1-4
v_gene: TRBV12-3/TRBV12-4
abundance: .
d_gene: .
CDR3nt: TGTGCCAGCAGTTTTAACCTGGCAACTAATGAAAAACTGTTTTTT
CDR3aa: CASSFNLATNEKLFF

j_gene: TRBJ2-1
v_gene: TRBV15
abundance: once
d_gene: .
CDR3nt: TGTGCCACCAGCAGATGGTCGTCGGAGCAGTTCTTC
CDR3aa: CATSRWSSEQFF

j_gene: TRBJ2-4
v_gene: TRBV13
abundance: few
d_gene: .
CDR3nt: TGTGCCAGCGGGGGAGAGAAAAACATTCAGTACTTC
CDR3aa: CASGGEKNIQYF

j_gene: TRBJ2-7
v_gene: TRBV9
abundance: few
d_gene: .
CDR3nt: TGTGCCAGCAGCGTAGCTGCTTACTCCTCCTCCTACGAGCAGTACTTC
CDR3aa: CASSVAAYSSSYEQYF

j_gene: TRBJ2-5
v_gene: TRBV29-1
abundance: .
d_gene: .
CDR3nt: TGCAGCGGGACGGTGAAAGAGACCCAGTACTTC
CDR3aa: CSGTVKETQYF

j_gene: TRBJ2-5
v_gene: TRBV25-1
abundance: .
d_gene: TRBD2
CDR3nt: TGTGCCACCTCCTGGGGGGGGACCCAGTACTTC
CDR3aa: CATSWGGTQYF

j_gene: TRBJ2-1
v_gene: TRBV10-3
abundance: .
d_gene: TRBD2
CDR3nt: TGTGCCATCAGGGGTAGCGGGGGGGGTTACAATGAGCAGTTCTTC
CDR3aa: CAIRGSGGGYNEQFF

j_gene: TRBJ1-2
v_gene: TRBV4-1
abundance: .
d_gene: TRBD1
CDR3nt: TGCGCCAGCAGCCAAGTGGGACAGAATGCGGGGTACACCTTC
CDR3aa: CASSQVGQNAGYTF

j_gene: TRBJ1-2
v_gene: TRBV5-1
abundance: .
d_gene: .
CDR3nt: TGCGCCAGCAGCTTGGGATTGTATGGGAACAACTATGGCTACACCTTC
CDR3aa: CASSLGLYGNNYGYTF

j_gene: TRBJ2-3
v_gene: TRBV27
abundance: .
d_gene: .
CDR3nt: TGTGCCAGCACACGCACCCCAGGAGCGGGTACCCGCACAGATACGCAGTATTTT
CDR3aa: CASTRTPGAGTRTDTQYF

j_gene: TRBJ2-6
v_gene: TRBV10-3
abundance: .
d_gene: .
CDR3nt: TGTGCCACCCACCCCGTTCAGGGGTCTGGGGCCAACGTCCTGACTTTC
CDR3aa: CATHPVQGSGANVLTF

j_gene: TRBJ2-3
v_gene: TRBV6-5
abundance: .
d_gene: TRBD2
CDR3nt: TGTGCCAGCAGCGGAGGGAGGGCCATCATCACAGATACGCAGTATTTT
CDR3aa: CASSGGRAIITDTQYF

j_gene: TRBJ2-6
v_gene: TRBV2
abundance: few
d_gene: .
CDR3nt: TGTGCCAGCACCAGGTTTCAGCAAACTGGGGCCAACGTCCTGACTTTC
CDR3aa: CASTRFQQTGANVLTF

j_gene: TRBJ2-5
v_gene: TRBV6-2/TRBV6-3
abundance: .
d_gene: .
CDR3nt: TGTGCCAGCAGTTACACCCCTGTGGAGACCCAGTACTTC
CDR3aa: CASSYTPVETQYF

j_gene: TRBJ1-2
v_gene: TRBV3-1
abundance: .
d_gene: .
CDR3nt: TGTGCCAGCAGCCAAGATACAGGCGTCGATGGCTACACCTTC
CDR3aa: CASSQDTGVDGYTF

j_gene: TRBJ2-3
v_gene: TRBV10-3
abundance: .
d_gene: .
CDR3nt: TGTGCCATCAGTGAGGACGCATCAGATACGCAGTATTTT
CDR3aa: CAISEDASDTQYF

j_gene: TRBJ1-1
v_gene: TRBV12-3/TRBV12-4
abundance: .
d_gene: TRBD1
CDR3nt: TGTGCCAGCAGCACTAACAGGGGCCATACTGAAGCTTTCTTT
CDR3aa: CASSTNRGHTEAFF

j_gene: TRBJ1-1
v_gene: TRBV5-1
abundance: few
d_gene: .
CDR3nt: TGCGCCAGCAGGGGGTACCAGAACACTGAAGCTTTCTTT
CDR3aa: CASRGYQNTEAFF

j_gene: TRBJ2-7
v_gene: TRBV4-3
abundance: .
d_gene: TRBD2
CDR3nt: TGCGCCAGCAGCCAAGATAGCGGGGGACACTACAATGAGCAGTACTTC
CDR3aa: CASSQDSGGHYNEQYF

j_gene: TRBJ1-2
v_gene: TRBV29-1
abundance: .
d_gene: .
CDR3nt: TGCAGCGTTGAAGGGGTGACACCCTATGGCTACACCTTC
CDR3aa: CSVEGVTPYGYTF

j_gene: TRBJ2-3
v_gene: TRBV15
abundance: few
d_gene: .
CDR3nt: TGTGCCACCAGCAGGACAGACACAGATACGCAGTATTTT
CDR3aa: CATSRTDTDTQYF

j_gene: TRBJ2-3
v_gene: TRBV7-2
abundance: .
d_gene: TRBD2
CDR3nt: TGTGCCAGCAGCTCCACTACGACTAGCCACCGCACAGATACGCAGTATTTT
CDR3aa: CASSSTTTSHRTDTQYF

j_gene: TRBJ2-4
v_gene: TRBV20-1
abundance: few
d_gene: TRBD2
CDR3nt: TGCAGTGCTAGAGATGCTAGCGGGGGTAGGAACATTCAGTACTTC
CDR3aa: CSARDASGGRNIQYF

j_gene: TRBJ2-6
v_gene: TRBV24-1
abundance: few
d_gene: TRBD1
CDR3nt: TGTGCCACCAGTGATCTGGTCAGGGGGAATAGGGCTTCTGGGGCCAACGTCCTGACTTTC
CDR3aa: CATSDLVRGNRASGANVLTF

j_gene: TRBJ2-3
v_gene: TRBV7-9
abundance: few
d_gene: TRBD1
CDR3nt: TGTGCCAGCAGCCCGGGACAGGGGGCTGTAGATACGCAGTATTTT
CDR3aa: CASSPGQGAVDTQYF

j_gene: TRBJ2-7
v_gene: TRBV30
abundance: .
d_gene: TRBD2
CDR3nt: TGTGCCTGGAGTGTACTAGCGGGTGGCTCCGCCGAGCAGTACTTC
CDR3aa: CAWSVLAGGSAEQYF

j_gene: TRBJ2-2
v_gene: TRBV27
abundance: .
d_gene: .
CDR3nt: TGTGCCAGCAGTTTATTGGGGGCTATCACCGGGGAGCTGTTTTTT
CDR3aa: CASSLLGAITGELFF

j_gene: TRBJ2-7
v_gene: TRBV6-2/TRBV6-3
abundance: .
d_gene: .
CDR3nt: TGTGCCAGCAGTGAACAAAATAACCGCTACGAGCAGTACTTC
CDR3aa: CASSEQNNRYEQYF

j_gene: TRBJ1-4
v_gene: TRBV29-1
abundance: few
d_gene: .
CDR3nt: TGCAGCGTTGTAGGAGAAAAACTGTTTTTT
CDR3aa: CSVVGEKLFF

j_gene: TRBJ2-1
v_gene: TRBV14
abundance: .
d_gene: .
CDR3nt: TGTGCCAGCAGCCAAGATTGGGGACGGCAGTTCTTC
CDR3aa: CASSQDWGRQFF

j_gene: TRBJ2-6
v_gene: TRBV12-3/TRBV12-4
abundance: .
d_gene: .
CDR3nt: TGTGCCAGCAGTCCCATTACAGTCTCTGGGGCCAACGTCCTGACTTTC
CDR3aa: CASSPITVSGANVLTF

j_gene: TRBJ1-2
v_gene: TRBV25-1
abundance: few
d_gene: .
CDR3nt: TGTGCCAGCAGTGAATCGAACAGCGCGTATGGCTACACCTTC
CDR3aa: CASSESNSAYGYTF

j_gene: TRBJ2-1
v_gene: TRBV6-5
abundance: .
d_gene: .
CDR3nt: TGTGCCAGCAGTTTGACTAAATACTCCTACGAGCAGTTCTTC
CDR3aa: CASSLTKYSYEQFF

j_gene: TRBJ2-6
v_gene: TRBV6-5
abundance: .
d_gene: TRBD1
CDR3nt: TGTGCCAGCAGGGGACAGGCCCGCTCTGGGGCCAACGTCCTGACTTTC
CDR3aa: CASRGQARSGANVLTF

j_gene: TRBJ1-1
v_gene: TRBV7-2
abundance: .
d_gene: .
CDR3nt: TGTGCCAGCAGCTTTCATCACATGAACACTGAAGCTTTCTTT
CDR3aa: CASSFHHMNTEAFF

j_gene: TRBJ2-5
v_gene: TRBV4-1
abundance: few
d_gene: TRBD1
CDR3nt: TGCGCCAGCAGCCAGCCGGGACAGGGGATTCAAGAGACCCAGTACTTC
CDR3aa: CASSQPGQGIQETQYF

j_gene: TRBJ1-1
v_gene: TRBV5-6
abundance: .
d_gene: .
CDR3nt: TGTGCCAGCAGCTACGGGGGGTGGAAATCGGGCAGGGGAGCTTTCTTT
CDR3aa: CASSYGGWKSGRGAFF

j_gene: TRBJ2-7
v_gene: TRBV12-3/TRBV12-4
abundance: few
d_gene: .
CDR3nt: TGTGCCAGCAGTTTCCCGTCCTTCATGAGAAGGGGAGAGGACGAGCAGTACTTC
CDR3aa: CASSFPSFMRRGEDEQYF

j_gene: TRBJ1-2
v_gene: TRBV2
abundance: .
d_gene: .
CDR3nt: TGTGCCAGCAGTGAAATGAACCTACTTGGCCATGGCTACACCTTC
CDR3aa: CASSEMNLLGHGYTF

j_gene: TRBJ2-7
v_gene: TRBV5-1
abundance: .
d_gene: .
CDR3nt: TGCGCCAGCAGCTCAAGTTTCGGCTACGAGCAGTACTTC
CDR3aa: CASSSSFGYEQYF

j_gene: TRBJ2-2
v_gene: TRBV27
abundance: .
d_gene: .
CDR3nt: TGTGCCAGCAGTCGCAGGGGGGAGCTGTTTTTT
CDR3aa: CASSRRGELFF

j_gene: TRBJ2-7
v_gene: TRBV25-1
abundance: .
d_gene: .
CDR3nt: TGTGCCAGCAGTGGAGCGAGGGCCTTAGCTCAGTACTTC
CDR3aa: CASSGARALAQYF

j_gene: TRBJ2-1
v_gene: TRBV29-1
abundance: .
d_gene: .
CDR3nt: TGCAGCGTTGAAGAGACTGCCCCAACGAGCTCCTACAATGAGCAGTTCTTC
CDR3aa: CSVEETAPTSSYNEQFF

j_gene: TRBJ2-5
v_gene: TRBV6-1
abundance: once
d_gene: .
CDR3nt: TGTGCCAGCAGTGGGCGGGACCGGTACCAAGAGACCCAGTACTTC
CDR3aa: CASSGRDRYQETQYF